This TCR beta chain was sequenced for a study of shared clonotypes between healthy human individuals. Genomic DNA from each subset was divided evenly over several immunoSEQ plates. As processed by the authors: Junction-only sequences produced by ImmunoSEQ had no quality scores, so filtering differed. Some clones are missing from TCRdb's copy, which holds only in-frame ones; the method was immunoSEQ multiplex PCR. That table supplies the V and J calls and clone size; D and trimming were determined from the DNA. In the table there are roughly 570,000 clones, 95% to 98% of which are singletons. Naive CD8 cells were CD45RO-negative, positively selected for CCR7, excluding terminally differentiated effector memory CD45RA+ cells. All participating donors were Caucasian adults from Nashville, Tennessee. The length of the CDR3 is 13 residues. CDR1 and CDR2 (germline): SGHNT, YENEEA. V gave up 5 bases and J gave up 5 bases, with 13 bases separating them.

The TCR sequence derives from a man aged 25 to 45 in good health. The rearrangement links TRBV11-3 to TRBJ2-7; no firm D call. What was sequenced was naive CD8+ T cells sorted from blood. CDR3 nucleotide sequence: TGTGCCAGCAGCCCCCAGAGTTCCCACGAGCAGTACTTC. Amino acids: CASSPQSSHEQYF.